This T cell receptor beta chain stems from a study of cytomegalovirus exposure and HLA in healthy donors. Study in general: A previous analysis identified 100 million to 120 million unique TCR beta sequences derived from 180 million or so T cells. Study-level findings and limits: The study had only CMV serostatus as immune exposure information. The study recorded over 150 TCR beta chains that were cytomegalovirus-associated. Using the classifier, cytomegalovirus status was reportedly diagnosed with high specificity and sensitivity.

Remarks on this clone: Its antigen is undetermined.

CDR1 and CDR2 (germline): MNHEY, SMNVEV (reference sequence). This CDR3 is built from 15 residues. V was clipped by 1 base and J by 4 bases; unmatched bases: 5. Primers for the PCR totalled 60 Vbeta and 13 Jbeta. The assay was immunoSEQ multiplex PCR, and TCRdb's table has in-frame clones only and misses some. The data show 150,000 to 200,000 clones, less than 90% seen once. The chain joins TRBV27 to TRBJ2-3, with 7 bases fitting TRBD2. The source is a boy aged 10-17 years in good health and CMV-seronegative. The source material was PBMCs. The CDR3 DNA follows: TGTGCCAGCAGTTTATTGCGGGAGAGGGCAGATACGCAGTATTTT. Protein sequence: CASSLLRERADTQYF.